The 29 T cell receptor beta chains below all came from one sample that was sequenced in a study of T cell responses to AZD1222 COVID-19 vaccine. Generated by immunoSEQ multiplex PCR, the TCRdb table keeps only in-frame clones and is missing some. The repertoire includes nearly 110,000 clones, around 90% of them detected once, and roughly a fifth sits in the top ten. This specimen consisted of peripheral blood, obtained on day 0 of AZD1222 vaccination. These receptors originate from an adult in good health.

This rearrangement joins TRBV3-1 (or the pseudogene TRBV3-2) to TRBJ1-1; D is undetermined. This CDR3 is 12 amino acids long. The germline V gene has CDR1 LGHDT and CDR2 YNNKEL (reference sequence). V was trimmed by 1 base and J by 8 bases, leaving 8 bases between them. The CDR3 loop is CASSQVGIEAFF. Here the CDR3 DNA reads TGTGCCAGCAGCCAAGTAGGAATAGAAGCTTTCTTT.

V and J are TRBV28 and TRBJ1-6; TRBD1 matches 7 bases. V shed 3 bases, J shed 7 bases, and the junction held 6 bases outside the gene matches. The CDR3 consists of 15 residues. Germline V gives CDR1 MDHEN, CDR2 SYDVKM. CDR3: CASSFVGQLNSPLHF. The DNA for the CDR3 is TGTGCCAGCAGTTTTGTGGGACAGCTAAATTCACCCCTCCACTTT.

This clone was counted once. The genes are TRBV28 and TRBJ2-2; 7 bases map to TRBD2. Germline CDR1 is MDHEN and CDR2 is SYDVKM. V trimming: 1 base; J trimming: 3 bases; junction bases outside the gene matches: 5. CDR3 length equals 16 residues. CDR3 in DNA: TGTGCCAGCAGTTTATCATCCGGGGGGTACACCGGGGAGCTGTTTTTT. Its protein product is CASSLSSGGYTGELFF.

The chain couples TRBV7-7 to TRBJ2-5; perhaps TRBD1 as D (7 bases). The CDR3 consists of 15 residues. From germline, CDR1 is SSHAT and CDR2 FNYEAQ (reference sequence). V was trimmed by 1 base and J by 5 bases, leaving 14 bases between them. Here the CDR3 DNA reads TGTGCCAGCAGCTTAGGTCAGGGGGGCTACGAGACCCAGTACTTC. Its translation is CASSLGQGGYETQYF.

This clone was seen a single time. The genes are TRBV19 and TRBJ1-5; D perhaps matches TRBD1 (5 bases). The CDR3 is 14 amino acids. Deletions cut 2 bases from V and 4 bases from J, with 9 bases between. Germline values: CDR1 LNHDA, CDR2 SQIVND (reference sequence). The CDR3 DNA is TGTGCCAGTAGTATACCAGGGCCTAATCAGCCCCAGCATTTT. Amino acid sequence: CASSIPGPNQPQHF.

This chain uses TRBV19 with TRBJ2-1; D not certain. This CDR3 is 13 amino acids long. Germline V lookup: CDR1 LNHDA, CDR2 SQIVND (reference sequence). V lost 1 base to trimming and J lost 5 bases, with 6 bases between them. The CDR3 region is CASSIALNNEQFF. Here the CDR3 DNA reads TGTGCCAGTAGTATAGCCCTGAACAATGAGCAGTTCTTC. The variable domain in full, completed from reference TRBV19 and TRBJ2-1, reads DGGITQSPKYLFRKEGQNVTLSCEQNLNHDAMYWYRQDPGQGLRLIYYSQIVNDFQKGDIAEGYSVSREKKESFPLTVTSAQKNPTAFYLCASSIALNNEQFFGPGTRLTVL.

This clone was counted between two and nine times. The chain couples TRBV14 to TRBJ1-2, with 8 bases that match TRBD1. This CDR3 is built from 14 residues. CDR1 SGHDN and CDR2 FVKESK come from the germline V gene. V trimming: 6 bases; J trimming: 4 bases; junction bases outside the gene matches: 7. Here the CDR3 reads CASSYSDRVYGYTF. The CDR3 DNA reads TGTGCCAGCAGTTACTCGGACAGGGTCTATGGCTACACCTTC.

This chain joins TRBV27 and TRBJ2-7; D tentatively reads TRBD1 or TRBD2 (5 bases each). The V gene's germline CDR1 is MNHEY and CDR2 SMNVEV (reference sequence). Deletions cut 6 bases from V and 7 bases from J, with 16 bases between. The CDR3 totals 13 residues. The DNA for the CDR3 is TGTGCCAGCAGCATCCGGGGTAGACAGGAGCAGTACTTC. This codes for CASSIRGRQEQYF.

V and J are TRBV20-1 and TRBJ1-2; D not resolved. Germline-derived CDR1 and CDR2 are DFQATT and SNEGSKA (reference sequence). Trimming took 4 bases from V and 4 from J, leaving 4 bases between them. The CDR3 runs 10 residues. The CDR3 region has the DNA TGCAGTGCTAATGCCTATGGCTACACCTTC. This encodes CSANAYGYTF.

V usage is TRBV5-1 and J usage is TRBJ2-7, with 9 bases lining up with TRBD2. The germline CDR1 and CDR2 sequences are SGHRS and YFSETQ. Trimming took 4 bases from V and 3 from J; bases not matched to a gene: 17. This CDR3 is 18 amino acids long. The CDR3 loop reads CASSRGLVSGGTNYEQYF. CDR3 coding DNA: TGCGCCAGCAGCAGGGGTTTAGTGAGCGGGGGGACCAACTACGAGCAGTACTTC. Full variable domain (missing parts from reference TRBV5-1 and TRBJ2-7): KAGVTQTPRYLIKTRGQQVTLSCSPISGHRSVSWYQQTPGQGLQFLFEYFSETQRNKGNFPGRFSGRQFSNSRSEMNVSTLELGDSALYLCASSRGLVSGGTNYEQYFGPGTRLTVT.

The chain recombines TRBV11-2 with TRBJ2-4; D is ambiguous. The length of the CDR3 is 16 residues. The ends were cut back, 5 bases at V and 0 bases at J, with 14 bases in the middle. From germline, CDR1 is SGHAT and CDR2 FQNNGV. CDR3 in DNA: TGTGCCAGCAGCCCTCGTATGGGGTTAGCCAAAAACATTCAGTACTTC. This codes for CASSPRMGLAKNIQYF.

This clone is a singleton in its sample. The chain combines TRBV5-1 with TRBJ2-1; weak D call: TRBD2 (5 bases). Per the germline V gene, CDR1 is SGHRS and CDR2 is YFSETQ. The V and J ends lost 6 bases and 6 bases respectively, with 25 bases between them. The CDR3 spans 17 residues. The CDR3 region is CASKHSRGLTSRNEQFF. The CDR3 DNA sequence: TGCGCCAGCAAGCACTCTAGAGGGCTGACAAGTCGCAATGAGCAGTTCTTC.

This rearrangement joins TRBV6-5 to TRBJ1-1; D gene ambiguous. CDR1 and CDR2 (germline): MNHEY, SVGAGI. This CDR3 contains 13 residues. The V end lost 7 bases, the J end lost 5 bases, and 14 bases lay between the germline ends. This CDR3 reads CASNSLIWTEAFF. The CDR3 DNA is TGTGCCAGCAACAGTCTGATTTGGACTGAAGCTTTCTTT.

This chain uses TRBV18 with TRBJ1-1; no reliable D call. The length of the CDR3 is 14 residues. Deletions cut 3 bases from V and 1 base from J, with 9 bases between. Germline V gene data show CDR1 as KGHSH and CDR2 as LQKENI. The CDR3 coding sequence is TGTGCCAGCTCACCTTTGGGTTCGAACACTGAAGCTTTCTTT. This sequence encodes CASSPLGSNTEAFF. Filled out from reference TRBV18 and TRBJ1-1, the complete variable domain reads NAGVMQNPRHLVRRRGQEARLRCSPMKGHSHVYWYRQLPEEGLKFMVYLQKENIIDESGMPKERFSAEFPKEGPSILRIQQVVRGDSAAYFCASSPLGSNTEAFFGQGTRLTVV.

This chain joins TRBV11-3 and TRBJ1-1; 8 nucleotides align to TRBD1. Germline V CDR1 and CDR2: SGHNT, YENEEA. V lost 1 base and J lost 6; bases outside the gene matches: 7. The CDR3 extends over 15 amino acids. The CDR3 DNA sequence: TGTGCCAGCAGCTTAGGGTCAGGGGGCGCATCTGAAGCTTTCTTT. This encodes CASSLGSGGASEAFF.

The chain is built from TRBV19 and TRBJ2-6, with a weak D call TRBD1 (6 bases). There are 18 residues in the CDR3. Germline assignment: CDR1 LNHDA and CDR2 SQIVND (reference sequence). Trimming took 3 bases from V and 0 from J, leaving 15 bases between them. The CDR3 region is CASSIARGWSSGANVLTF. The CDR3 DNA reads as TGTGCCAGTAGTATTGCCAGGGGCTGGTCCTCTGGGGCCAACGTCCTGACTTTC.

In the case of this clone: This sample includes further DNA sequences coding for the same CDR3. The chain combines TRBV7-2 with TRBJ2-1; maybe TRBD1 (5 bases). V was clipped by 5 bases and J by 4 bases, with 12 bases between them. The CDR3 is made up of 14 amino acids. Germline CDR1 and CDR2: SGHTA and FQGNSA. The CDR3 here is CASSPQTAYNEQFF. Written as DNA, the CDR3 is TGTGCCAGCAGCCCGCAGACAGCGTACAATGAGCAGTTCTTC.

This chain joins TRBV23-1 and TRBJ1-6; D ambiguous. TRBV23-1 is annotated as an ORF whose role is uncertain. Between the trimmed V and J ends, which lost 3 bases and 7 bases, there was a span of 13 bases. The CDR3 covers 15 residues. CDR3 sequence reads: CASSHPQGRNSPLHF. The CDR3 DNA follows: TGCGCCAGCAGTCACCCCCAAGGGAGGAATTCACCCCTCCACTTT.

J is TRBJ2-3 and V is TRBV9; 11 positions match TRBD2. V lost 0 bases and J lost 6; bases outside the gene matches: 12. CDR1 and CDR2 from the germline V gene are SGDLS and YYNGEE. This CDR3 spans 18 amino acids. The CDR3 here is CASSVGGLAVPAGDTQYF. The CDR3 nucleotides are TGTGCCAGCAGCGTAGGGGGACTAGCGGTCCCGGCAGGGGATACGCAGTATTTT. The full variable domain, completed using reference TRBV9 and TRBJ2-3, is DSGVTQTPKHLITATGQRVTLRCSPRSGDLSVYWYQQSLDQGLQFLIQYYNGEERAKGNILERFSAQQFPDLHSELNLSSLELGDSALYFCASSVGGLAVPAGDTQYFGPGTRLTVL.

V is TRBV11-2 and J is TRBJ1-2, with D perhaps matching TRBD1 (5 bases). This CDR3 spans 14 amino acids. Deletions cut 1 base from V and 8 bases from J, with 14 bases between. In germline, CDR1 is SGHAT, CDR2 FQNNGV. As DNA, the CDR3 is TGTGCCAGCAGCTTAGGGCTAGGACGGGACGGCTACACCTTC. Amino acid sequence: CASSLGLGRDGYTF.

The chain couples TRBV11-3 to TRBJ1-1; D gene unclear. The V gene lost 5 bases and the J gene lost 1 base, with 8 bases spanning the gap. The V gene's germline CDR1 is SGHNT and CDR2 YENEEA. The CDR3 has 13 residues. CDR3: CASSLHANTEAFF. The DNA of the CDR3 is TGTGCCAGCAGCCTCCACGCGAACACTGAAGCTTTCTTT.

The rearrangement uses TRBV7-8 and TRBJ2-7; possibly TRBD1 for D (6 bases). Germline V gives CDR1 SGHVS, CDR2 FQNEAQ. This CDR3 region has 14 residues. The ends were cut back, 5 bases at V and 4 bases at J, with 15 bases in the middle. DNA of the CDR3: TGTGCCAGCAGCCCTTCCAGGGGAATTTACGAGCAGTACTTC. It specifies CASSPSRGIYEQYF.

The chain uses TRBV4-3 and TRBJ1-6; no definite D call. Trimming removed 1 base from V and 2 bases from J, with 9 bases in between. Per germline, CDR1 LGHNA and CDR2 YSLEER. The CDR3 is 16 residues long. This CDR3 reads CASSQVVSPYNSPLHF. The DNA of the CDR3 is TGCGCCAGCAGCCAAGTTGTCAGCCCCTATAATTCACCCCTCCACTTT.

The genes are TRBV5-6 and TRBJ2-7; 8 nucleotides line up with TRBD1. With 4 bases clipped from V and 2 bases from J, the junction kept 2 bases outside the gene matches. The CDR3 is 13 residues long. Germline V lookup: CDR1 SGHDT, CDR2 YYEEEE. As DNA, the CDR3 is TGTGCCAGCAGCCGGACAGGGCCCTACGAGCAGTACTTC. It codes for CASSRTGPYEQYF.

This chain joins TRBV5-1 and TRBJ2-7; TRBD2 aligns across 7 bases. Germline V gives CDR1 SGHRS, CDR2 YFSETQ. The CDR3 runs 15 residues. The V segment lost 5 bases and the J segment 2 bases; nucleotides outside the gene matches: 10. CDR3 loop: CASSREGGLAYEQYF. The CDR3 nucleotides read TGCGCCAGCAGTAGGGAGGGTGGCTTAGCCTACGAGCAGTACTTC. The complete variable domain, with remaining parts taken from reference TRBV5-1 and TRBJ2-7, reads KAGVTQTPRYLIKTRGQQVTLSCSPISGHRSVSWYQQTPGQGLQFLFEYFSETQRNKGNFPGRFSGRQFSNSRSEMNVSTLELGDSALYLCASSREGGLAYEQYFGPGTRLTVT.

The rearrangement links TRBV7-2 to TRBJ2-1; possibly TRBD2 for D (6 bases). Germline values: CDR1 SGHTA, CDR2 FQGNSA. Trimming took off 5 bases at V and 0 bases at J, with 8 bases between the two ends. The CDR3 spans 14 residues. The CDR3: CASSQTSSYNEQFF. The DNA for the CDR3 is TGTGCCAGCAGCCAGACTAGCTCCTACAATGAGCAGTTCTTC.

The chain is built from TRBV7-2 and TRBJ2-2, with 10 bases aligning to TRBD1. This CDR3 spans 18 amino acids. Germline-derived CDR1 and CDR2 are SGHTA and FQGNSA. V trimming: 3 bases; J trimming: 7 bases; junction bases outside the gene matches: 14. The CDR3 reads CASSFGSGQGGDSGELFF. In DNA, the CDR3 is TGTGCCAGCAGCTTCGGGTCCGGACAGGGGGGTGATAGCGGGGAGCTGTTTTTT.

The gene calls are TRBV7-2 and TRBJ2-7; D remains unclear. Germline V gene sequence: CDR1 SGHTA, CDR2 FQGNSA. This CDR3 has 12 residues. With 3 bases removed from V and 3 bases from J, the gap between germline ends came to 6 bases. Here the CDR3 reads CASSLSGYEQYF. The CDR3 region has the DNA TGTGCCAGCAGCTTGTCCGGCTACGAGCAGTACTTC. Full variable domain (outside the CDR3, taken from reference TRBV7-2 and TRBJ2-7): GAGVSQSPSNKVTEKGKDVELRCDPISGHTALYWYRQSLGQGLEFLIYFQGNSAPDKSGLPSDRFSAERTGGSVSTLTIQRTQQEDSAVYLCASSLSGYEQYFGPGTRLTVT.

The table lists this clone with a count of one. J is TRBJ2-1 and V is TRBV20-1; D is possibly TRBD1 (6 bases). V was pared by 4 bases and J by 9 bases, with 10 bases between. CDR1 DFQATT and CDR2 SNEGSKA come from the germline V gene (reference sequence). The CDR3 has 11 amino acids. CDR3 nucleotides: TGCAGTGCTATGACAGGTTTTGAGCAGTTCTTC. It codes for CSAMTGFEQFF.